The rows below give T cell receptor beta chains drawn from one sample of a study of blood T cell repertoires in COVID-19. Method: immunoSEQ multiplex PCR; TCRdb's copy keeps in-frame clones and lacks some. This table holds under 300,000 clones, around 83% found once. What was sequenced was peripheral blood. The receptors originated from a man aged 30 to 39 who had recovered from COVID-19. CDR3s include the opening cysteine and the closing phenylalanine or tryptophan. D genes are given only for firm matches. Some rows have no size entry. The others give once, few or many, or a class for an expanded clone.

NA,TRBV5-6,TRBJ1-2,NA,TGTGCCAGCAGCTTTGGTCAGGTTTATGGTGGCTACACCTTC,CASSFGQVYGGYTF
TRBD1,TRBV27,TRBJ1-6,NA,TGTGCCAGCAGTTTAAACAGGGGGCGTGATAATTCACCCCTCCACTTT,CASSLNRGRDNSPLHF
NA,TRBV7-8,TRBJ1-3,NA,TGTGCCAGCAGCTTAAGTTCTGGGAGGGACACCATATATTTT,CASSLSSGRDTIYF
TRBD2,TRBV27,TRBJ2-3,NA,TGTGCCAGCTCAGTTATAGCGGGGGGGTGGGGAGATACGCAGTATTTT,CASSVIAGGWGDTQYF
NA,TRBV20-1,TRBJ1-1,NA,TGCAGTGCTACCCGGGGAGAAGCTTTCTTT,CSATRGEAFF
NA,TRBV18,TRBJ2-7,NA,TGTGCCAGCTCACCAAGCCTCAACCCGCACGAGCAGTACTTC,CASSPSLNPHEQYF
NA,TRBV19,TRBJ1-6,NA,TGTGCCAGTAGTATTGCCGGTGGAGACAGGCTTTCACCCCTCCACTTT,CASSIAGGDRLSPLHF
NA,TRBV27,TRBJ1-1,few,TGTGCCAGCAGTCCGTGGGCCCCTCCAGGGGCTGAAGCTTTCTTT,CASSPWAPPGAEAFF
NA,TRBV4-2,TRBJ1-5,NA,TGTGCCAGCAGCCCTTCCGGGGGAAGTCAGCCCCAGCATTTT,CASSPSGGSQPQHF
NA,TRBV14,TRBJ2-1,NA,TGTGCCAGCAGCCAGGGTTACAGTTTTAACAATGAGCAGTTCTTC,CASSQGYSFNNEQFF
NA,TRBV7-2,TRBJ2-1,NA,TGTGCCAGCAGCTTATCAGTGTCCTACAATGAGCAGTTCTTC,CASSLSVSYNEQFF
NA,TRBV2,TRBJ2-7,NA,TGTGCCAGCAGTGAATCTCGGTCGCTCTTC,CASSESRSLF
NA,TRBV3-1/TRBV3-2,TRBJ1-1,once,TGTGCCAGCAGCCAGGGCCAAAGAAACACTGAAGCTTTCTTT,CASSQGQRNTEAFF
NA,TRBV18,TRBJ2-7,NA,TGTGCCAGCTCACCACCCTCGGGTTCTCCCTACGAGCAGTACTTC,CASSPPSGSPYEQYF
NA,TRBV7-6,TRBJ1-1,NA,TGTGCCAGCGGGACAACCCACGTCACTGAAGCTTTCTTT,CASGTTHVTEAFF
TRBD1,TRBV5-6,TRBJ2-7,NA,TGTGCCAGCAGCGAAATGACAGGGGGATCCTACGAGCAGTACTTC,CASSEMTGGSYEQYF
TRBD1,TRBV10-2,TRBJ1-3,NA,TGCGCCAGCGGGGGGACAGATGGAAACACCATATATTTT,CASGGTDGNTIYF
TRBD1,TRBV10-3,TRBJ2-5,NA,TGTGCCACCAGGACAGGGGGTATCCAAGAGACCCAGTACTTC,CATRTGGIQETQYF
TRBD2,TRBV13,TRBJ2-3,NA,TGTGCCAGCAGCTTAGCAGCGGGGGTCCTCACAGATACGCAGTATTTT,CASSLAAGVLTDTQYF
NA,TRBV11-1,TRBJ1-1,NA,TGTGCCAGCAGCTTAGGAGACACACCCATGAACACTGAAGCTTTCTTT,CASSLGDTPMNTEAFF
NA,TRBV5-1,TRBJ2-3,NA,TGCGCCAGCAGCTTGGAACAGTTTCCAGATACGCAGTATTTT,CASSLEQFPDTQYF
NA,TRBV3-1/TRBV3-2,TRBJ2-3,NA,TGTGCCAGCAGCCAAGATTACGCTAGCATTACGCAGTATTTT,CASSQDYASITQYF
TRBD1,TRBV19,TRBJ1-5,NA,TGTGCCAGTAGTAACACAGGGGGCAATCAGCCCCAGCATTTT,CASSNTGGNQPQHF
TRBD1,TRBV18,TRBJ1-2,NA,TGTGCCAGCTCACCACCTCCCGGGACAGGTTATGGCTACACCTTC,CASSPPPGTGYGYTF
TRBD1,TRBV15,TRBJ2-7,NA,TGTGCCACCAGCAGAGGGGGACAGGAGAGTTTTGTGCAGTACTTC,CATSRGGQESFVQYF
TRBD1,TRBV11-2,TRBJ2-5,NA,TGTGCCAGCAGCCCTCTATGGACAGGGCAAGAGACCCAGTACTTC,CASSPLWTGQETQYF
TRBD2,TRBV7-2,TRBJ2-3,few,TGTGCCAGCAGTCGGACTAGCGGCACAGATACGCAGTATTTT,CASSRTSGTDTQYF
TRBD1,TRBV6-1,TRBJ1-2,NA,TGTGCCAGCAGTGAAAGGGCCTCCGGGACAGGAAACTATGGCTACACCTTC,CASSERASGTGNYGYTF
TRBD2,TRBV7-6,TRBJ2-3,NA,TGTGCCAGCAGCGGCAGACTAGCGGGGGGGCTCCCAGATACGCAGTATTTT,CASSGRLAGGLPDTQYF